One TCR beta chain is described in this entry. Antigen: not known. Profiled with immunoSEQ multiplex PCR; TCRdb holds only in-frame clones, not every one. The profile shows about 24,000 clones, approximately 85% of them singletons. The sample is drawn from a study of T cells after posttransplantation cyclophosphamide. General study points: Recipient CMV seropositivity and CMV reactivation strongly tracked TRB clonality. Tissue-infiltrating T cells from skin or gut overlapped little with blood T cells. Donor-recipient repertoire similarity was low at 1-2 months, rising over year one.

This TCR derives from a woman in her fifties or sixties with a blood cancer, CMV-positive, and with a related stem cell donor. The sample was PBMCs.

The CDR3 DNA sequence: TGCGCCAGCAGCCAAGGCGGGAGAATTGAGACCCAGTACTTC. It translates to CASSQGGRIETQYF. The chain carries TRBV4-1 and TRBJ2-5; 7 bases are shared with TRBD2. Germline assignment: CDR1 MGHRA and CDR2 YSYEKL. This CDR3 region has 14 residues. The ends lost 1 base at V and 5 bases at J; junction bases unmatched: 4.